The clone carrying this TCR beta chain counts as medium-sized. Its antigen remains unidentified. The data stem from a study of spatial heterogeneity in lung cancer. The wider study: Alpha-chain detections were consistently fewer than beta-chain detections among the sequences.

Findings and caveats of the study: Among blood samples, ubiquitous expanded tumor TCRs appeared more at resection than at follow-up.

Carried by each TCR cDNA molecule was a unique molecular identifier. TCRdb passed the 5' RACE reads through MiXCR, listing each CDR3 protein once. The sample holds under 9,000 distinct CDR3 sequences, over 7.5% seen once. Germline lookup yields CDR1 SGHRS and CDR2 YFSETQ. CDR3 length: 15 residues. Trimming removed 4 bases from V and 6 bases from J, with 17 bases in between. The time point was: sample taken at primary tumor resection. Whole RNA, which was extracted from tumor, nontumor lung tissue or frozen PBMC, was sequenced without any cell sorting. The input for sequencing was PBMCs, taken at surgery. The rearrangement joins TRBV5-1 to TRBJ2-1; TRBD2 is a possible D gene (5 bases). This TCR came from a female donor with early-stage non-small cell lung cancer. The CDR3 here is CASSPPRVASNEQFF. The CDR3, as DNA: TGCGCCAGCAGCCCTCCCCGGGTAGCGAGCAATGAGCAGTTCTTC.